The sequence of this T cell receptor (beta chain) was determined in a study of tumor-infiltrating lymphocytes in primary liver carcinoma. Germline V gene data show CDR1 as MNHEY and CDR2 as SVGEGT. V lost 2 bases and J lost 5, with 4 bases in between. The CDR3 spans 11 residues. At least ten counts were recorded for this clonotype. What it binds is unknown. Germline DNA was also extracted, and blood RNA derived from unsorted whole blood. The study enrolled treatment-naive patients with chronic HBV infection. The template, 500 ng total RNA, yielded TCR beta cDNA made with a constant-region primer. Modified slightly, ARM-PCR produced TCR beta libraries over three nested multiplex PCR rounds. In the first two PCR rounds, TRBV1-TRBV30 forward primers were paired with a C-beta reverse primer, and each round lasted roughly 10 cycles. TCRdb redid the calling of the multiplex PCR reads with MiXCR, one entry per CDR3 protein. The table includes 300,000 to 350,000 distinct CDR3 sequences, about 61% detected once.

Study findings and constraints: The difference in top-250-clone fraction between tumors and blood was significant, favoring tumors (p = 0.039).

The sequence derives from a man aged 35 to 55 with primary liver carcinoma and hepatitis B virus infection. The sample was peripheral blood. The chain uses TRBV6-2 or TRBV6-3 and TRBJ2-7; no reliable D call. The CDR3: CASSYLHEQYF. In nucleotides, the CDR3 is TGTGCCAGCAGTTACCTCCACGAGCAGTACTTC.